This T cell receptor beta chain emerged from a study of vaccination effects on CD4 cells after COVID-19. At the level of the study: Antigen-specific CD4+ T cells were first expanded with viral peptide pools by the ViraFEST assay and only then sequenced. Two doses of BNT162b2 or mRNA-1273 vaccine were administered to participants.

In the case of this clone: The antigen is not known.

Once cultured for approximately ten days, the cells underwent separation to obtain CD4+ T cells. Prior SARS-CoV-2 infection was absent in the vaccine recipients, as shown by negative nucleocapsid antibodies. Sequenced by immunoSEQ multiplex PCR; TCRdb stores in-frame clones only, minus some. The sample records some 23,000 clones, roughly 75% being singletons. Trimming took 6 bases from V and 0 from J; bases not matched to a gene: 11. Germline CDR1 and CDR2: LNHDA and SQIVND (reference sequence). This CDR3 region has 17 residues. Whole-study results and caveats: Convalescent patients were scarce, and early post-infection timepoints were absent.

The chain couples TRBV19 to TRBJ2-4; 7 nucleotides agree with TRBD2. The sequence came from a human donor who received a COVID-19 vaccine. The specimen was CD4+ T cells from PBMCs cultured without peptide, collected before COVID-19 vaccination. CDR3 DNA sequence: TGTGCCAGTAGGGGGGGGATCCGGTACCTAGCCAAAAACATTCAGTACTTC. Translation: CASRGGIRYLAKNIQYF. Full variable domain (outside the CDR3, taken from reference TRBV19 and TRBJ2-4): DGGITQSPKYLFRKEGQNVTLSCEQNLNHDAMYWYRQDPGQGLRLIYYSQIVNDFQKGDIAEGYSVSREKKESFPLTVTSAQKNPTAFYLCASRGGIRYLAKNIQYFGAGTRLSVL.